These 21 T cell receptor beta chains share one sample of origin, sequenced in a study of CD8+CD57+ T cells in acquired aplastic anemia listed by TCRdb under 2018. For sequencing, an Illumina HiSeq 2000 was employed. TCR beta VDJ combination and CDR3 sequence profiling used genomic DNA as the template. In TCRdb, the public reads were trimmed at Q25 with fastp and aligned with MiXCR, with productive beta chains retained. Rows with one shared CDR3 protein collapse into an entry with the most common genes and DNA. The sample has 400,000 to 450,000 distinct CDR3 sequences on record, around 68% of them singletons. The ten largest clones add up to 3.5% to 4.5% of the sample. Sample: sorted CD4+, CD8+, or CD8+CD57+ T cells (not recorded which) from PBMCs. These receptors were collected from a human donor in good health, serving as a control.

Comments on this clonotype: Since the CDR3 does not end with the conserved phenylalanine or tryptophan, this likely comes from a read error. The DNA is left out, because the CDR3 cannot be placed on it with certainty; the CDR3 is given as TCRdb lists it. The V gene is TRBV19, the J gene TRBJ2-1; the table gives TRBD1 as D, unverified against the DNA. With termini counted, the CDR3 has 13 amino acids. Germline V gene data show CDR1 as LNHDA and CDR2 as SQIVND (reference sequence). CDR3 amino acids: CASSIGQKNEQLL.

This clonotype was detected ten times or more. CDR3: CASRDRSTDTQYF. CDR3 sequence (DNA): TGTGCCAGCAGGGACAGGTCCACAGATACGCAGTATTTT. The chain carries TRBV4-2 and TRBJ2-3, with TRBD1 matching 7 bases. This CDR3 spans 13 amino acids. Germline CDR1 reads LGHNA; CDR2 reads YNFKEQ. J gave up 2 bases and V 6 bases, and 2 bases lay outside the gene matches.

The CDR3: CASSLVQESSFSGNTIYF. The CDR3 DNA follows: TGTGCCAGCAGCTTGGTGCAGGAGAGCTCCTTCTCTGGAAACACCATATATTTT. The J gene is TRBJ1-3, the V gene TRBV5-8; D gene ambiguous. This CDR3 is 18 amino acids long. V lost 0 bases and J lost 0, with 16 bases in between. The germline gives CDR1 SGHTS, CDR2 YDEGEE.

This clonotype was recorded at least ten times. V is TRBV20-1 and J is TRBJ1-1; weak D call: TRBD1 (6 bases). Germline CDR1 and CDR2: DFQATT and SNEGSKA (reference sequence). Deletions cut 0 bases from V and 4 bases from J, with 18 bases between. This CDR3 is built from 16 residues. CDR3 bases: TGCAGTGCTAGAGAATCATTTCGGGGGCGCTTCACTGAAGCTTTCTTT. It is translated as CSARESFRGRFTEAFF.

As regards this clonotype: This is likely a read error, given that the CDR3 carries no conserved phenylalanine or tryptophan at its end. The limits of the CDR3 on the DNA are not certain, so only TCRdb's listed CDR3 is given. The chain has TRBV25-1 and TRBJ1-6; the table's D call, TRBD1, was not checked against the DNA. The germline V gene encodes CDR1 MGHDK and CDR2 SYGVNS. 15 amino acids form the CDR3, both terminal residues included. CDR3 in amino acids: CASSDPGQPDSRHHV.

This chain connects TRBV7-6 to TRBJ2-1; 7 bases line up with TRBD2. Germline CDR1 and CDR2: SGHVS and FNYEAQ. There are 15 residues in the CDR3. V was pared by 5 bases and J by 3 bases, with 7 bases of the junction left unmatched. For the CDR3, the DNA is TGTGCCAGCAGCCTAGGGGAGCGGGACTACAATGAGCAGTTCTTC. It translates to CASSLGERDYNEQFF. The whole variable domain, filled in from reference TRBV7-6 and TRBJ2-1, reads GAGVSQSPRYKVTKRGQDVALRCDPISGHVSLYWYRQALGQGPEFLTYFNYEAQQDKSGLPNDRFSAERPEGSISTLTIQRTEQRDSAMYRCASSLGERDYNEQFFGPGTRLTVL.

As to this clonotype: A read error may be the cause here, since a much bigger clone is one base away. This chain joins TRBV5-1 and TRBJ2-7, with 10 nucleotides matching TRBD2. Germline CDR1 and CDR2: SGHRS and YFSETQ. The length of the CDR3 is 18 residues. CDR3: CASSLSPAGGLIRYEQYF. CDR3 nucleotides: TGTGCCAGCAGCTTGAGTCCAGCGGGGGGGCTAATTAGGTACGAGCAGTACTTC.

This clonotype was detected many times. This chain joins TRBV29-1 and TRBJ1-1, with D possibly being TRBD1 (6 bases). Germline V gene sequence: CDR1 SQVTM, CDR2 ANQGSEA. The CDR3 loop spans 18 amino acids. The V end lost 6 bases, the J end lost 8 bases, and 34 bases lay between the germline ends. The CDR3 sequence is CSVYRDMPYHFAVQEAFF. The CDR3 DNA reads TGCAGCGTGTACCGGGACATGCCCTATCATTTCGCCGTACAAGAAGCTTTCTTT.

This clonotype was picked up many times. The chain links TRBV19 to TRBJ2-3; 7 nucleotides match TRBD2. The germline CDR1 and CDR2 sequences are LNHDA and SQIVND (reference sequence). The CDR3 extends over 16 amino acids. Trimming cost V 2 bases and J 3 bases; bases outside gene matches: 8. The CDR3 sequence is CASSIRLALGTDTQYF. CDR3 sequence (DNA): TGTGCCAGTAGTATACGACTAGCTCTGGGAACAGATACGCAGTATTTT.

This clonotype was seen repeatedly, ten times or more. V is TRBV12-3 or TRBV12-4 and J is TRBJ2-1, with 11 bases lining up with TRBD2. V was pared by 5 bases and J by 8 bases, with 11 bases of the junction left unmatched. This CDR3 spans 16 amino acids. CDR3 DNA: TGTGCCAGCAGTGGAGGAGTAGCGGGGGGGATCTATGAGCAGTTCTTC. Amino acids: CASSGGVAGGIYEQFF.

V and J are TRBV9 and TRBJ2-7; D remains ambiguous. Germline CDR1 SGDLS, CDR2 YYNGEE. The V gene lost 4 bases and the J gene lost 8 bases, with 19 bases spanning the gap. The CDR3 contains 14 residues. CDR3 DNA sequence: TGTGCCAGCAGCAAAGCCGATGAAGCCTCCAAGCAGTACTTC. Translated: CASSKADEASKQYF.

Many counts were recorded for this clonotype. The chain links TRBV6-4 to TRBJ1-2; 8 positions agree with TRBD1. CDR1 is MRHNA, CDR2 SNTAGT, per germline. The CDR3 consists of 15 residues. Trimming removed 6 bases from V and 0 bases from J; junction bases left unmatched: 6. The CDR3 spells CASRGQGSPNYGYTF. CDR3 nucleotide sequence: TGTGCCAGCAGAGGACAGGGAAGTCCTAACTATGGCTACACCTTC.

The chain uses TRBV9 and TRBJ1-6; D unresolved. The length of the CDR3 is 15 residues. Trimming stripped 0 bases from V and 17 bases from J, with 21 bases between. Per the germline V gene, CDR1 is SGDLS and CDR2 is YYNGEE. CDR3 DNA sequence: TGTGCCAGCAGCGTAGAGGCGGAGGGAAAGTATGCCTTCCACTTT. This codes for CASSVEAEGKYAFHF. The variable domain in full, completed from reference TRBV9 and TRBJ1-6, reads DSGVTQTPKHLITATGQRVTLRCSPRSGDLSVYWYQQSLDQGLQFLIQYYNGEERAKGNILERFSAQQFPDLHSELNLSSLELGDSALYFCASSVEAEGKYAFHFGNGTRLTVT.

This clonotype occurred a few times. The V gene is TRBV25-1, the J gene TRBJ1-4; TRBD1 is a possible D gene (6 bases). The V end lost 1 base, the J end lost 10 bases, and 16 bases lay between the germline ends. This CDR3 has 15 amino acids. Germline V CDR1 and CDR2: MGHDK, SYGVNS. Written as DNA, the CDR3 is TGTGCCAGCAGTGAATCACCGGGGGGCGGTGGAAAACTGTTTTTT. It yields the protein CASSESPGGGGKLFF.

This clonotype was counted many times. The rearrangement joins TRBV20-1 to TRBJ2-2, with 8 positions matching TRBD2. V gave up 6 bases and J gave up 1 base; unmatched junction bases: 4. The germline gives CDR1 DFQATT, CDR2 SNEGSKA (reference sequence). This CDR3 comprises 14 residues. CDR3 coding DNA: TGCAGTGCCCCAAGCGGGGGGAACACCGGGGAGCTGTTTTTT. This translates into CSAPSGGNTGELFF.

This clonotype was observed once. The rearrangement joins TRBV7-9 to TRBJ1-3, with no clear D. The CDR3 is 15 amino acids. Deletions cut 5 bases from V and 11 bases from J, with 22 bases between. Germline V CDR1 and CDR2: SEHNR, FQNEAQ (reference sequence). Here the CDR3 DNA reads TGTGCCAGCAGCCGCCAAGGACGGCGAAATAACTCCATATATTTT. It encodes CASSRQGRRNNSIYF.

CDR3 nucleotides: TGTGCCAGCAGCTTACTTGTTACAAGAAACTATAATTACCAGTTCTTC. It encodes CASSLLVTRNYNYQFF. The J gene is TRBJ2-1, the V gene TRBV7-8; D gene ambiguous. V was cut by 2 bases and J by 13 bases, with 24 bases left in between. Germline values: CDR1 SGHVS, CDR2 FQNEAQ. The CDR3 contains 16 residues. The variable domain in full, completed from reference TRBV7-8 and TRBJ2-1, reads GAGVSQSPRYKVAKRGQDVALRCDPISGHVSLFWYQQALGQGPEFLTYFQNEAQLDKSGLPSDRFFAERPEGSVSTLKIQRTQQEDSAVYLCASSLLVTRNYNYQFFGPGTRLTVL.

The CDR3 loop is CASSPIGRGGLGHEQYF. The DNA of the CDR3 is TGTGCCAGCAGTCCAATCGGCAGGGGGGGGTTGGGGCACGAGCAGTACTTC. The rearrangement joins TRBV25-1 to TRBJ2-7; D might be TRBD1 or TRBD2, each matching 7 bases. CDR1 and CDR2 from the germline V gene are MGHDK and SYGVNS. V shed 5 bases and J shed 5 bases, with 25 bases lying between them. This CDR3 is built from 17 residues.

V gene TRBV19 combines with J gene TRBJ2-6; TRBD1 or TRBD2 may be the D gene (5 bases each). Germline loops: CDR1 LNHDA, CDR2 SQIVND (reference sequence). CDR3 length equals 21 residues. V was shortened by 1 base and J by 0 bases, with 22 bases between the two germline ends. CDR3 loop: CASSIATPETDYNSGANVLTF. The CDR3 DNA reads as TGTGCCAGTAGTATAGCCACCCCCGAGACAGACTACAACTCTGGGGCCAACGTCCTGACTTTC.

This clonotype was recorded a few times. This chain's CDR3 is CASMGDPSYEQYF. CDR3 DNA sequence: TGTGCCAGCATGGGTGACCCTTCCTACGAGCAGTACTTC. V and J are TRBV25-1 and TRBJ2-7; D is unclear. V dropped 7 bases and J dropped 1 base, with 11 bases sitting between them. The germline V gene has CDR1 MGHDK and CDR2 SYGVNS. The CDR3 consists of 13 residues.

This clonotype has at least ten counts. Here the CDR3 reads CSALAVASSYNEQFF. As DNA, the CDR3 is TGCAGTGCGTTAGCGGTCGCGAGCTCCTACAATGAGCAGTTCTTC. This chain connects TRBV20-1 to TRBJ2-1; TRBD2 might be the D (6 bases). V was shortened by 6 bases and J by 0 bases, with 15 bases between the two germline ends. The CDR3 length is 15 residues. From germline, CDR1 is DFQATT and CDR2 SNEGSKA (reference sequence).